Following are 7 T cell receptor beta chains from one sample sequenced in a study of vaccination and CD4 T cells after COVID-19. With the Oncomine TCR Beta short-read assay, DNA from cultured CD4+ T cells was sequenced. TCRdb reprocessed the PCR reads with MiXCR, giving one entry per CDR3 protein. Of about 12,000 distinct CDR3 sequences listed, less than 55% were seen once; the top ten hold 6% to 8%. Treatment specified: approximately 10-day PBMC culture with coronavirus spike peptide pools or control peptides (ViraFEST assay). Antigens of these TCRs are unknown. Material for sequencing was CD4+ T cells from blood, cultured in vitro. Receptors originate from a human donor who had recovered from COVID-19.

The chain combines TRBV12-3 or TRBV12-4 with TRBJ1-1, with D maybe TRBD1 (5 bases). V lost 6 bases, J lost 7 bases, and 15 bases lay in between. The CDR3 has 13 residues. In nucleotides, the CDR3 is TGTGCCAGCAGGATAACAGGCACACTTGAAGCTTTCTTT. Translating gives CASRITGTLEAFF.

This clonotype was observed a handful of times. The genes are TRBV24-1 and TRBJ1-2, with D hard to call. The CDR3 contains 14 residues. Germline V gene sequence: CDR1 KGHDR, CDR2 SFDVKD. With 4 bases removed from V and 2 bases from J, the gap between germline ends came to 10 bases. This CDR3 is CATSEVTRNYGYTF. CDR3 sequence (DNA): TGTGCCACCAGTGAAGTGACACGAAACTATGGCTACACCTTC.

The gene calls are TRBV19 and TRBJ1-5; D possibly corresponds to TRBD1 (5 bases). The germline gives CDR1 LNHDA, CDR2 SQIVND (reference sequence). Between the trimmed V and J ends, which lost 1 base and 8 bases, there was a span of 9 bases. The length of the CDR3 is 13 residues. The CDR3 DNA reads TGTGCCAGTAGTATAGCAGGGCCGAAGCCCCAGCATTTT. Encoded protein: CASSIAGPKPQHF.

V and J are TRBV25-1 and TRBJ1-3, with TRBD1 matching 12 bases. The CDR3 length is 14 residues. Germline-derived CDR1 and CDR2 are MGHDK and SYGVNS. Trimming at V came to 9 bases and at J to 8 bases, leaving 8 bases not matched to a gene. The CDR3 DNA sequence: TGTGCCAGTCGGGCCGGGACAGGGGGCTACACCATATATTTT. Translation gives CASRAGTGGYTIYF.

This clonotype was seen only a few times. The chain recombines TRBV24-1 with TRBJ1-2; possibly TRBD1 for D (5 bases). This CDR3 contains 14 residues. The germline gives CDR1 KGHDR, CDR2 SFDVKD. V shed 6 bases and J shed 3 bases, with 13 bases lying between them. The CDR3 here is CATSIGGFDYGYTF. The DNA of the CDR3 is TGTGCCACCAGTATTGGGGGGTTCGACTATGGCTACACCTTC.

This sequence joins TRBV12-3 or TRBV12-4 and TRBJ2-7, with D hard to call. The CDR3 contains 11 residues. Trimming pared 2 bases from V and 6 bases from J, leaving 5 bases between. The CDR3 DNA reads TGTGCCAGCAGTTTATTCTCCGAGCAGTACTTC. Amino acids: CASSLFSEQYF.

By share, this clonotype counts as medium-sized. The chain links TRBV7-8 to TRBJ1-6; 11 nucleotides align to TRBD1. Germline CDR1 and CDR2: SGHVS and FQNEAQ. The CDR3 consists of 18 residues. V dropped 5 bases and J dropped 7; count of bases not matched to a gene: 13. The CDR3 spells CASSLSGTGGFGNSPLHF. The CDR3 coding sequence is TGTGCCAGCAGCCTTTCCGGGACAGGGGGATTCGGGAATTCACCCCTCCACTTT.